Listed below are T cell receptor beta chains from one sample, sequenced in a study of cytotoxic CD8 clonotypes in ibrutinib-treated CLL. Only in-frame clones appear in the TCRdb table, and some are missing; sequencing was by immunoSEQ multiplex PCR. Counted here are some 140,000 clones, about 80% occurring once; the ten biggest clones make up roughly 13%. This specimen was PBMCs, taken after 12 months of ibrutinib treatment. The receptors were gathered from a human donor with chronic lymphocytic leukemia. CDR3s include the opening cysteine and the closing phenylalanine or tryptophan. A D gene is named only where the DNA matches it firmly. Clone size, where shown, is once, few, many, or a class for clones that have expanded.

J,size,D,V,DNA,CDR3
TRBJ2-2,.,.,TRBV5-1,TGCGCCAGCAGCTTGGAGACAGGCGTTACCGGGGAGCTGTTTTTT,CASSLETGVTGELFF
TRBJ1-3,once,.,TRBV4-3,TGCGCCAGCAGCCAAGATAGGGGGAGCTCTGGAAACACCATATATTTT,CASSQDRGSSGNTIYF
TRBJ2-7,.,.,TRBV7-2,TGTGCCAGCAGCTTAGAGGGGGGCCACGAGCAGTACTTC,CASSLEGGHEQYF
TRBJ1-5,.,.,TRBV18,TGTGCCAGCTCACCAGAAAGGGATCAGCCCCAGCATTTT,CASSPERDQPQHF
TRBJ2-7,.,TRBD2,TRBV11-2,TGTGCCAGCAGCCTTACTAGCGGGAGGATGGGGGAGCAGTACTTC,CASSLTSGRMGEQYF
TRBJ1-1,few,.,TRBV2,TGTGCCAGCTGGCTTCGTAACACTGAAGCTTTCTTT,CASWLRNTEAFF
TRBJ1-1,few,.,TRBV7-2,TGTGCCAGCAGGTTGAGCCGGAACACTGAAGCTTTCTTT,CASRLSRNTEAFF
TRBJ2-7,.,.,TRBV10-2,TGCGCCAGCAGTGTATACGGCTCCTACGAGCAGTACTTC,CASSVYGSYEQYF
TRBJ2-7,.,TRBD2,TRBV11-3,TGTGCCAGCAGCTTAGGGGGACTAGCGAGCTACGAGCAGTACTTC,CASSLGGLASYEQYF
TRBJ2-4,.,.,TRBV4-3,TGCGCCAGCAGCCAAGATAGCGACAGAAAAAACATTCAGTACTTC,CASSQDSDRKNIQYF